This record looks at one T cell receptor (beta chain) sequence and its context. The primer mix had 60 Vbeta and 13 Jbeta primers. Assay used: immunoSEQ multiplex PCR; TCRdb lists only in-frame clones, some missing. Among roughly 180,000 clones listed, about 9% were seen once. Germline CDR1 is SGHRS and CDR2 is YFSETQ. Trimming at V came to 3 bases and at J to 2 bases, leaving 3 bases not matched to a gene. The CDR3 is 14 amino acids. The data stem from a study of cytomegalovirus exposure and HLA in healthy donors. The clonotype originates from a woman aged 25-40 years in good health and CMV-seropositive. The sample was PBMCs. The chain joins TRBV5-1 to TRBJ1-2, with 8 bases identical to TRBD1. CDR3 nucleotide sequence: TGCGCCAGCAGCTCTTGGACAGGGAACTATGGCTACACCTTC. Its protein product is CASSSWTGNYGYTF.